This T cell receptor beta chain was sequenced in a study of blood T cells in healthy people across ages. Using a J-beta primer mix together with a sample-barcoded 5' primer, a second PCR was run for roughly 6 to 11 cycles. Sequencing of every sample gave 3 million or more CDR3-containing paired-end reads. A single record per CDR3 protein comes from TCRdb applying MiXCR to the 5' RACE reads. Of approximately 780,000 distinct CDR3 sequences listed, roughly 25% were seen once; the top ten hold over 2.5%. Extraction yielded at least 6 micrograms of total RNA per sample. The length of the CDR3 is 18 residues. Trimming at V came to 0 bases and at J to 0 bases, leaving 8 bases not matched to a gene. From germline, CDR1 is DFQATT and CDR2 SNEGSKA (reference sequence). This sample also appeared in a second study, on T cells of mothers and their children.

The chain employs TRBV20-1 and TRBJ2-1; 10 bases align to TRBD2. The sequence derives from a boy younger than 18 in good health. The sample taken for sequencing was blood. CDR3 nucleotides: TGCAGTGCTAGAGATCAGGGAGCGGGGGGGTTCTCCTACAATGAGCAGTTCTTC. It specifies CSARDQGAGGFSYNEQFF.